This record covers a single T cell receptor (beta chain). What it recognizes is unknown. Germline CDR1 is SGHDT and CDR2 is YYEEEE. V was pared by 4 bases and J by 2 bases, with 6 bases of the junction left unmatched. This CDR3 spans 15 amino acids. The repertoire was sequenced with immunoSEQ multiplex PCR; TCRdb's copy has only in-frame clones and lacks some. The profile shows some 32,000 clones, approximately 75% of them singletons. Focal radiation plus CTLA-4 blockade with ipilimumab was administered to patients who had chemo-refractory metastatic non-small-cell lung cancer. The sample belongs to a study of radiotherapy plus CTLA-4 blockade in lung cancer. Study-wide background: Objective responses were documented in about 19% of patients, with disease control in 31%.

Findings and caveats of the study: In blood, TCR clones derived from the tumor expanded after radiotherapy plus ipilimumab. Strongest reported response predictors: early blood clone changes and post-radiation interferon-beta.

The source material was peripheral blood, sampled from a patient treated with radiotherapy plus ipilimumab. The rearrangement uses TRBV5-6 and TRBJ2-7, with 10 bases aligning to TRBD1. This sequence originates from a human donor with non-small cell lung cancer that progressed on radiotherapy plus ipilimumab. CDR3 residues: CASSPGTGEPYEQYF. CDR3 coding DNA: TGTGCCAGCAGCCCCGGGACAGGGGAGCCCTACGAGCAGTACTTC.